The 26 T cell receptor beta chains in this list originate from one sample, sequenced in a study of blood T cell repertoires in COVID-19. Data came from immunoSEQ multiplex PCR; TCRdb stores just in-frame clones and leaves some out. The sample consists of approximately 250,000 clones, around 90% of them appearing once. Sequencing was done on a sample of PBMCs or T cells enriched from blood (not recorded which). The receptor set was obtained from a woman in her 40s who had been exposed to COVID-19.

The chain is built from TRBV30 and TRBJ1-3; 8 positions agree with TRBD1. Trimming at V came to 5 bases and at J to 2 bases, leaving 2 bases not matched to a gene. CDR3 length: 13 residues. Germline CDR1 and CDR2: GTSNPN and SVGIG (reference sequence). Written as DNA, the CDR3 is TGTGCCTGGGGACAGGGCGCTGGAAACACCATATATTTT. Its translation is CAWGQGAGNTIYF.

This clone was seen a handful of times. The chain uses TRBV7-8 and TRBJ1-3, with 7 bases that match TRBD1. V lost 5 bases to trimming and J lost 0 bases; unmatched junction nucleotides: 10. This CDR3 region has 17 residues. The germline gives CDR1 SGHVS, CDR2 FQNEAQ. This CDR3 reads CASSPLPGQSSGNTIYF. The CDR3 nucleotides are TGTGCCAGCAGCCCTCTCCCGGGACAGAGCTCTGGAAACACCATATATTTT.

The chain joins TRBV7-6 to TRBJ2-3; a weak D match, TRBD2 (6 bases). V was shortened by 2 bases and J by 0 bases, with 9 bases between the two germline ends. The CDR3 length is 15 residues. CDR1 is SGHVS and CDR2 is FNYEAQ in the germline V gene. The CDR3 coding sequence is TGTGCCAGCAGCTTAACGGGGACTAGCACAGATACGCAGTATTTT. Protein sequence: CASSLTGTSTDTQYF.

V gene TRBV24-1 combines with J gene TRBJ1-2; a weak D match, TRBD1 (5 bases). The germline V gene has CDR1 KGHDR and CDR2 SFDVKD. V lost 9 bases to trimming and J lost 4 bases, with 14 bases between them. This CDR3 is built from 13 residues. The CDR3 DNA sequence: TGTGCCACCGGGGACGGGGACTCCTATGGCTACACCTTC. This encodes CATGDGDSYGYTF.

CDR3 sequence: CASSLVDRGLWTEAFF. CDR3 coding DNA: TGTGCCAGCAGCTTAGTAGACAGGGGATTGTGGACTGAAGCTTTCTTT. The V and J genes are TRBV11-2 and TRBJ1-1, with 8 nucleotides matching TRBD1. The CDR3 has 16 residues. Germline V CDR1 and CDR2: SGHAT, FQNNGV. J gave up 5 bases and V 1 base, and 9 bases lay outside the gene matches.

The rearrangement joins TRBV19 to TRBJ2-2, with unresolved D. The CDR3 loop spans 14 amino acids. Trimming left V 1 base short and J 5 bases short, with 8 bases between. Germline values: CDR1 LNHDA, CDR2 SQIVND (reference sequence). This CDR3 reads CASSIVSDTGELFF. CDR3 coding DNA: TGTGCCAGTAGTATAGTCTCAGATACCGGGGAGCTGTTTTTT.

The gene calls are TRBV7-9 and TRBJ2-1, with unresolved D. CDR1 and CDR2 (germline): SEHNR, FQNEAQ (reference sequence). This CDR3 region has 13 residues. V was pared by 5 bases and J by 5 bases, with 10 bases between. CDR3 sequence: CASSRVVDNEQFF. The CDR3 DNA is TGTGCCAGCAGCCGCGTCGTGGACAATGAGCAGTTCTTC.

V usage is TRBV28 and J usage is TRBJ2-7, with 7 bases identical to TRBD1. The CDR3 is 14 amino acids. The junction had 8 bases not matched to a gene; V was cut back by 6 bases and J by 3 bases. Germline CDR1 reads MDHEN; CDR2 reads SYDVKM. The DNA for the CDR3 is TGTGCCAGCAGCTCCGGGACAGCCCTCTACGAGCAGTACTTC. Its protein product is CASSSGTALYEQYF.

The sample holds a few counts of this clone. The rearrangement links TRBV5-1 to TRBJ1-5; D remains unclear. Trimming took 0 bases from V and 2 from J, leaving 9 bases between them. The CDR3 loop spans 15 amino acids. Germline loops: CDR1 SGHRS, CDR2 YFSETQ. CDR3 sequence (DNA): TGCGCCAGCAGCTTGGACGGAGGTGGCAATCAGCCCCAGCATTTT. This codes for CASSLDGGGNQPQHF.

The CDR3 sequence: CASSGGDRIYEQYF. CDR3 in DNA: TGTGCCAGCAGTGGTGGGGACAGGATATACGAGCAGTACTTC. The chain is built from TRBV2 and TRBJ2-7; 8 nucleotides match TRBD1. The germline gives CDR1 SNHLY, CDR2 FYNNEI. V lost 4 bases and J lost 4; bases outside the gene matches: 6. The CDR3 spans 14 residues.

CDR3: CASSPDGQGGSQPQHF. In DNA form, the CDR3 reads TGTGCCAGCTCACCCGACGGACAGGGAGGCAGTCAGCCCCAGCATTTT. The chain carries TRBV18 and TRBJ1-5; 8 nucleotides line up with TRBD1. With V trimmed by 3 bases and J by 6 bases, 10 bases remained unmatched. CDR1 is KGHSH, CDR2 LQKENI, per germline. There are 16 residues in the CDR3.

V and J are TRBV3-1 (or the pseudogene TRBV3-2) and TRBJ2-5; 9 bases are a match to TRBD2. CDR3 length: 14 residues. Per germline, CDR1 LGHDT and CDR2 YNNKEL (reference sequence). The V gene end was trimmed by 4 bases and the J gene end by 7 bases; junction bases not matched to a gene: 7. The CDR3 loop reads CASSPHSGGGTQYF. The CDR3 nucleotides read TGTGCCAGCAGCCCCCATAGCGGGGGTGGGACCCAGTACTTC.

The rearrangement links TRBV7-3 to TRBJ2-2; D unresolved. The V end lost 4 bases, the J end lost 2 bases, and 5 bases lay between the germline ends. The CDR3 is 13 amino acids. Germline loops: CDR1 SGHTA, CDR2 FQGTGA. The CDR3 sequence is CASSSYNTGELFF. The CDR3 DNA reads as TGTGCCAGCAGCTCCTATAACACCGGGGAGCTGTTTTTT.

The chain has TRBV28 and TRBJ1-5; 10 bases map to TRBD1. The junction had 20 bases not matched to a gene; V was cut back by 6 bases and J by 3 bases. Looked up from germline, CDR1 is MDHEN and CDR2 is SYDVKM. The CDR3 extends over 20 amino acids. The DNA for the CDR3 is TGTGCCAGCAGCCCTACCCCGACAGGGGGCCCTCGTGCATTCAATCAGCCCCAGCATTTT. Translation: CASSPTPTGGPRAFNQPQHF.

This chain links TRBV7-9 with TRBJ1-4; a weak D match, TRBD1 (5 bases). The CDR3 contains 14 residues. Per the germline V gene, CDR1 is SEHNR and CDR2 is FQNEAQ (reference sequence). Trimming took 5 bases from V and 6 from J, leaving 13 bases between them. The CDR3 DNA reads TGTGCCAGCAGCCCCGGGACTCAGGATGAAAAACTGTTTTTT. Protein: CASSPGTQDEKLFF.

The chain carries TRBV6-5 and TRBJ1-2, with 8 nucleotides matching TRBD1. Trimming at V came to 6 bases and at J to 4 bases, leaving 4 bases not matched to a gene. Germline CDR1 and CDR2: MNHEY and SVGAGI. The CDR3 covers 13 residues. DNA for the CDR3: TGTGCCAGCAGCCCGACAGGGGTCTATGGCTACACCTTC. Residues: CASSPTGVYGYTF.

V is TRBV10-1 and J is TRBJ2-3; unclear D gene. Trimming stripped 6 bases from V and 7 bases from J, with 14 bases between. The CDR3 totals 13 residues. In germline, CDR1 is WNHNN, CDR2 SYGVQD (reference sequence). The CDR3 sequence: CASSPLVGHTQYF. The CDR3 region has the DNA TGCGCCAGCAGCCCCCTCGTTGGGCATACGCAGTATTTT.

This chain joins TRBV5-4 and TRBJ2-2, with D possibly being TRBD1 (6 bases). Germline CDR1 SGHNT, CDR2 YYREEE (reference sequence). The CDR3 has 17 amino acids. V lost 0 bases and J 3 bases, leaving 15 bases between the germline ends. DNA for the CDR3: TGTGCCAGCAGCTTGGCGAGGGACACAAGGTACACCGGGGAGCTGTTTTTT. It is translated as CASSLARDTRYTGELFF. The whole variable domain, remainder taken from reference TRBV5-4 and TRBJ2-2, is ETGVTQSPTHLIKTRGQQVTLRCSSQSGHNTVSWYQQALGQGPQFIFQYYREEENGRGNFPPRFSGLQFPNYSSELNVNALELDDSALYLCASSLARDTRYTGELFFGEGSRLTVL.

The rearrangement uses TRBV5-1 and TRBJ2-2; D not certain. CDR1 SGHRS and CDR2 YFSETQ come from the germline V gene. V dropped 3 bases and J dropped 1 base, with 4 bases sitting between them. This CDR3 has 13 residues. The CDR3 spells CASSYKNTGELFF. The CDR3 DNA reads as TGCGCCAGCAGCTACAAGAACACCGGGGAGCTGTTTTTT.

About this clone: Sequence at one end of the junction differs from germline and may be a read error. The chain combines TRBV5-1 with TRBJ2-3; tentatively, D is TRBD2 (5 bases). Germline V gene sequence: CDR1 SGHRS, CDR2 YFSETQ. The CDR3 length is 14 residues. For the CDR3, the DNA is TGTGCCAGCAGCTTGCGTATGGGAGCAGATACGCAGTATTTT. Protein: CASSLRMGADTQYF.

This chain connects TRBV5-4 to TRBJ2-1; D gene uncertain. This CDR3 is 13 amino acids long. V lost 4 bases, J lost 9 bases, and 14 bases lay in between. CDR1 and CDR2 (germline): SGHNT, YYREEE (reference sequence). As DNA, the CDR3 is TGTGCCAGCAGCCCACCCAGTACGTTTGAGCAGTTCTTC. It is translated as CASSPPSTFEQFF.

The rearrangement uses TRBV6-2 or TRBV6-3 and TRBJ1-1; unclear D gene. This CDR3 is built from 15 residues. The germline V and J ends were trimmed by 6 bases and 2 bases, with 16 bases remaining between them. Germline V gives CDR1 MNHEY, CDR2 SVGEGT. The CDR3 is CASSQHRGGNTEAFF. The CDR3 DNA follows: TGTGCCAGCAGCCAGCACCGTGGAGGTAACACTGAAGCTTTCTTT.

This sequence joins TRBV5-4 and TRBJ2-5; 7 bases match TRBD2. With V trimmed by 6 bases and J by 7 bases, 15 bases remained unmatched. Germline assignment: CDR1 SGHNT and CDR2 YYREEE (reference sequence). CDR3 length equals 15 residues. CDR3 in DNA: TGTGCCAGCACCCCCCGAGGGGAGCGGGGCGGGACCCAGTACTTC. This translates into CASTPRGERGGTQYF.

This clone appeared once. This chain links TRBV9 with TRBJ1-1, with TRBD1 as a possible D gene (6 bases). The CDR3 is made up of 13 amino acids. Trimming took off 5 bases at V and 8 bases at J, with 16 bases between the two ends. CDR1 is SGDLS, CDR2 YYNGEE, per germline. CDR3 DNA sequence: TGTGCCAGCAGTGACCGGGACACAGGAGAAGCTTTCTTT. Its protein product is CASSDRDTGEAFF.

In its sample, this clone was seen a few times. The chain uses TRBV27 and TRBJ2-2; TRBD2 agrees at 10 bases. J gave up 0 bases and V 8 bases, and 6 bases lay outside the gene matches. There are 16 residues in the CDR3. Germline CDR1 MNHEY, CDR2 SMNVEV (reference sequence). The CDR3 region is CASGGLAETNTGELFF. In DNA, the CDR3 is TGTGCCAGCGGAGGACTAGCGGAAACGAACACCGGGGAGCTGTTTTTT.

The DNA of the CDR3 is TGTGCCAGCAGCTTACAGGGACAAGAAGCTTTCTTT. Its translation is CASSLQGQEAFF. V gene TRBV7-3 combines with J gene TRBJ1-1; D perhaps matches TRBD1 (6 bases). The ends were cut back, 2 bases at V and 8 bases at J, with 9 bases in the middle. The V gene's germline CDR1 is SGHTA and CDR2 FQGTGA. The CDR3 runs 12 residues.